The rows below give T cell receptor beta chains drawn from one sample of a study of T-cell memory formation after mild COVID-19. TCRdb reprocessed the 5' RACE reads with MiXCR, giving one entry per CDR3 protein. This repertoire shows around 200,000 distinct CDR3 sequences, roughly 27% found once; its top ten account for 10% to 12%. Material: PBMCs or a T cell subset sorted from them (not recorded which). Every receptor here comes from an adult woman who had mild COVID-19 (a few samples of this study predate the infection). Cell type and time point are not known. The CDR3 runs from the conserved cysteine through the conserved F or W. Fields, in order: J gene, clone size, V gene, D gene, CDR3 DNA, CDR3 protein. The D gene is left open where the match is weak. Rows give clone size only sometimes, using once, few, many, or a class for an expanded clone.

TRBJ1-2,-,TRBV20-1,-,TGCAGTGCTAGAGAGTCGGGTAGCTATGGCTACACCTTC,CSARESGSYGYTF
TRBJ1-6,-,TRBV12-3/TRBV12-4,-,TGTGCCAGCAGTTTAGGCGGCAGGGGTAATTCACCCCTCCACTTT,CASSLGGRGNSPLHF
TRBJ2-7,-,TRBV20-1,TRBD1,TGCAGTGCCCGGACAGGGCCCTACGAGCAGTACTTC,CSARTGPYEQYF
TRBJ2-7,few,TRBV7-9,-,TGTGCCAGCAGCCAAGCCCGGGAGCAGTACTTC,CASSQAREQYF
TRBJ2-7,-,TRBV2,TRBD1,TGTGCCAGCAGGACCTGGACAGGGGACGGGGACGAGCAGTACTTC,CASRTWTGDGDEQYF
TRBJ2-5,few,TRBV12-3/TRBV12-4,-,TGTGCCAGCAGTTTGAAGTCACTGCCCCGGGAGACCCAGTACTTC,CASSLKSLPRETQYF
TRBJ2-3,few,TRBV27,TRBD1,TGTGCCAGCAAACGGGACAGGGGGCTTCCGGATACGCAGTATTTT,CASKRDRGLPDTQYF
TRBJ1-1,few,TRBV25-1,-,TGTGCCAGCAGATTGGGGTGGGCTGAAGCTTTCTTT,CASRLGWAEAFF
TRBJ2-1,few,TRBV30,TRBD2,TGTGCCTGGCAGAGCGGGGGGGCGAAAAATGAGCAGTTCTTC,CAWQSGGAKNEQFF
TRBJ2-5,-,TRBV7-9,-,TGTGCCAGCAGCTCCCCGTATAATTTATGGTCCCAGTACTTC,CASSSPYNLWSQYF
TRBJ1-1,-,TRBV7-9,-,TGTGCCAGCAGCTCGACTCCTGCGGGGGGTGAAGCTTTCTTT,CASSSTPAGGEAFF
TRBJ2-5,-,TRBV20-1,-,TGCAGTGCTAGGACTAGTTTCCAGCAAGAGACCCAGTACTTC,CSARTSFQQETQYF
TRBJ1-2,few,TRBV6-5,-,TGTGCCAGCAGTGGCCGTAGCCCCAACTATGGCTACACCTTC,CASSGRSPNYGYTF
TRBJ1-1,-,TRBV4-1,-,TGCGCCCACCTGGATGGGGCTGAAGCTTTCTTT,CAHLDGAEAFF
TRBJ2-1,once,TRBV13,-,TGTGCCAGTCTCCCGGGCTCAGGTGAGCAGTTCTTC,CASLPGSGEQFF
TRBJ2-2,-,TRBV6-1,TRBD2,TGTGCCAGCAGCGGTTTTAGCGGGAGGGCCGCCGGGGAGCTGTTTTTT,CASSGFSGRAAGELFF
TRBJ1-1,few,TRBV12-3/TRBV12-4,-,TGTGCCAGCAGTCCTCCAGGGACAATTCACACTGAAGCTTTCTTT,CASSPPGTIHTEAFF
TRBJ2-1,few,TRBV30,TRBD1,TGTGCCTCGAACCGGGGACAGGGTACGGGTTATGAGCAGTTCTTC,CASNRGQGTGYEQFF
TRBJ2-7,few,TRBV28,-,TGTGCCAGCAGTTTATGGCTGGGGGACGAGCAGTACTTC,CASSLWLGDEQYF
TRBJ1-1,few,TRBV2,-,TGTGCCAGCAGTCCTACAGCAAACACTGAAGCTTTCTTT,CASSPTANTEAFF
TRBJ1-1,-,TRBV6-5,TRBD1,TGTGCCAGCAACGACGGGGGCAGGGGGCGGAACACTGAAGCTTTCTTT,CASNDGGRGRNTEAFF
TRBJ1-5,-,TRBV10-1,-,TGCGCCAGCAGTGAGTCCGGGACACTGTCCCTCTATGGGCATTTT,CASSESGTLSLYGHF
TRBJ2-1,few,TRBV6-5,-,TGTGCCAGCAGTACCGACAGGATTTCATACAATGAGCAGTTCTTC,CASSTDRISYNEQFF
TRBJ2-7,few,TRBV29-1,-,TGCAGCGTTGGGCACGGGGCCGGGGACGAGCAGTACTTC,CSVGHGAGDEQYF
TRBJ1-5,-,TRBV19,TRBD1,TGTGCCAGTAGTATCAGGGGGACCAATCAGCCCCAGCATTTT,CASSIRGTNQPQHF
TRBJ2-1,-,TRBV4-2,TRBD2,TGTGCCAGCAGCCAAGCCGGGACTAGCGGGATAAATGAGCAGTTCTTC,CASSQAGTSGINEQFF
TRBJ2-4,few,TRBV3-1,-,TGTGCCAGCAGCCAACCCAACGCCGGGGGTCTCAAAAACATTCAGTACTTC,CASSQPNAGGLKNIQYF
TRBJ2-1,-,TRBV19,-,TGTGCCAGTAGTACCCTCCCCGTGCAGGCTCTTAGCTACAATGAGCAGTTCTTC,CASSTLPVQALSYNEQFF
TRBJ2-7,few,TRBV4-3,-,TGCGCCAGCAGCCAAGAGTTGGACAGCCTGGCGGAGCAGTACTTC,CASSQELDSLAEQYF
TRBJ1-1,few,TRBV20-1,-,TGCAGTGCTAGTGAGTCCCCGCCAGGGTGGACTGAAGCTTTCTTT,CSASESPPGWTEAFF
TRBJ2-7,-,TRBV24-1,-,TGTGCCACCAGTGACTCCCGGACGAACTACGAGCAGTACTTC,CATSDSRTNYEQYF
TRBJ2-1,-,TRBV12-3/TRBV12-4,-,TGTGCCAGCAGTAGAGTTAACGATGAGCAGTTCTTC,CASSRVNDEQFF
TRBJ2-5,few,TRBV27,-,TGTGCCAGCAGAATCCGGGGATCCGTAGGCCAGGAGACCCAGTACTTC,CASRIRGSVGQETQYF
TRBJ2-7,-,TRBV18,TRBD1,TGTGCCAGCTCACCCTTTACAGGGGAGTCCTACGAGCAGTACTTC,CASSPFTGESYEQYF
TRBJ2-7,few,TRBV5-1,-,TGCGCCAGCAGAAGGGCGGACGGGGTAGGGTTCCGCGAGCAGTACTTC,CASRRADGVGFREQYF
TRBJ2-7,-,TRBV21-1,-,TGTGCCAGCAGCAAAGCGCCGGGGTACGAGCAGTACTTC,CASSKAPGYEQYF
TRBJ2-3,-,TRBV4-1,-,TGCGCCAGCAGCCAAGATCGGGCTACGCAGTATTTT,CASSQDRATQYF
TRBJ2-3,many,TRBV7-7,TRBD1,TGTGCCAGCAGCCCCGGACAGGCACGCACAGATACGCAGTATTTT,CASSPGQARTDTQYF
TRBJ2-7,-,TRBV20-1,-,TGCAGTGCTAGCCGAAGCTCCTACGAGCAGTACTTC,CSASRSSYEQYF
TRBJ2-1,many,TRBV3-1,TRBD2,TGTGCCAGCAGCGGCGGGAGGGCCCACAATGAGCAGTTCTTC,CASSGGRAHNEQFF
TRBJ2-7,-,TRBV20-1,-,TGCAGTGCTCAGGACTACCCGGGGCAGTACTTC,CSAQDYPGQYF
TRBJ1-2,few,TRBV5-5,TRBD1,TGTGCCAGCAGCCATGATACAGGGGGCTATGGCTACACCTTC,CASSHDTGGYGYTF
TRBJ2-7,-,TRBV27,-,TGTGCCAGCAGTTTTTCTAAGGGTTACGAGCAGTACTTC,CASSFSKGYEQYF
TRBJ2-3,few,TRBV5-1,-,TGCGCCAGCAGCTTAGGGACGCTCTCGCTCACAGATACGCAGTATTTT,CASSLGTLSLTDTQYF
TRBJ1-1,-,TRBV7-9,-,TGTGCCAGCAGCTCCTACCGGAGAAACACTGAAGCTTTCTTT,CASSSYRRNTEAFF
TRBJ1-5,few,TRBV2,-,TGTGCCAGCAGTCGCCTTAATCAGCCCCAGCATTTT,CASSRLNQPQHF
TRBJ2-4,-,TRBV5-6,-,TGTGCCAGCCACGGTCTGATCTCCAACATTCAGTACTTC,CASHGLISNIQYF
TRBJ2-1,-,TRBV18,-,TGTGCCAGCTCACCACCGTTGGGGTCAGGGTACAATGAGCAGTTCTTC,CASSPPLGSGYNEQFF
TRBJ1-2,-,TRBV12-3/TRBV12-4,-,TGTGCCAGCACCCCCCGTAGGCCAGCTCTTGGCTATGGCTACACCTTC,CASTPRRPALGYGYTF
TRBJ1-1,-,TRBV11-2,TRBD1,TGTGCCAGCAGCCCCCCAGGGACAGCGAACACTGAAGCTTTCTTT,CASSPPGTANTEAFF
TRBJ2-1,once,TRBV7-9,TRBD2,TGTGCCAGCAGCTTGGGGACTAGCGACTCCTACAATGAGCAGTTCTTC,CASSLGTSDSYNEQFF
TRBJ1-2,few,TRBV12-3/TRBV12-4,-,TGTGCCAGCTCCGCCGGGACAAATTATGGCTACACCTTC,CASSAGTNYGYTF
TRBJ1-1,-,TRBV9,-,TGTGCCAGCAGCGTAGAGAGGGCCACTGAAGCTTTCTTT,CASSVERATEAFF
TRBJ1-5,-,TRBV20-1,-,TGCAGTGCCAAGGACGGGAATCAGCCCCAGCATTTT,CSAKDGNQPQHF
TRBJ2-7,-,TRBV14,-,TGTGCCAGCAGCCAAGATCCAGGAGGGGAGCAGTACTTC,CASSQDPGGEQYF
TRBJ1-2,-,TRBV9,-,TGTGCCAGCAGCGTAGTAGCGGGGAACTATGGCTACACCTTC,CASSVVAGNYGYTF
TRBJ1-1,few,TRBV5-1,-,TGCGCCAGCAGGGACACCGAATACACTGAAGCTTTCTTT,CASRDTEYTEAFF
TRBJ1-2,-,TRBV18,-,TGTGCCAGCTCACCACCGGACAGCCTAGCTAACTATGGCTACACCTTC,CASSPPDSLANYGYTF
TRBJ1-1,-,TRBV7-2,-,TGTGCCAGCAGCTCCAACCCTCGGCGCACTGAAGCTTTCTTT,CASSSNPRRTEAFF
TRBJ2-1,few,TRBV7-9,-,TGTGCCAGCAGCCCGCCGCACAATGAGCAGTTCTTC,CASSPPHNEQFF